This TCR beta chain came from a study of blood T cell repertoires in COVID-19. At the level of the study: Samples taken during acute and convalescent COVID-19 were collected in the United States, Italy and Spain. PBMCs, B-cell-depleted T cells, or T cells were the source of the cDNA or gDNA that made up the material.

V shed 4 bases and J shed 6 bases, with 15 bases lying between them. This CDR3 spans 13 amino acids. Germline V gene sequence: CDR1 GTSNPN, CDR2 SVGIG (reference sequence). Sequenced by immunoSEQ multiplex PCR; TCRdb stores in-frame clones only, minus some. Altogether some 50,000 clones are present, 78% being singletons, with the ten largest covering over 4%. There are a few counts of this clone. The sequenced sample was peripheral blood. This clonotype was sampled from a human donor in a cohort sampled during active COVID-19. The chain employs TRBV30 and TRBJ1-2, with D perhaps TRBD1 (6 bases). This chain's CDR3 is CAWTGSQGNGYTF. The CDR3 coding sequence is TGTGCCTGGACCGGTTCCCAGGGGAATGGCTACACCTTC.